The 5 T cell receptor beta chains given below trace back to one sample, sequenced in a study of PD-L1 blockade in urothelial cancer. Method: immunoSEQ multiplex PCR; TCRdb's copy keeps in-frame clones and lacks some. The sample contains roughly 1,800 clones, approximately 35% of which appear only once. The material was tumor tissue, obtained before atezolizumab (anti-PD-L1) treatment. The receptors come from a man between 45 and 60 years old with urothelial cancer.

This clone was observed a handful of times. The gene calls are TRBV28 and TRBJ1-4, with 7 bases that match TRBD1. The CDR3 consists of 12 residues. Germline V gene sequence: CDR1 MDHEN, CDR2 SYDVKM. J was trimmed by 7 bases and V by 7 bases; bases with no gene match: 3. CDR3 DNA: TGTGCCAGCACCAGGGGGGTTGAAAAACTGTTTTTT. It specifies CASTRGVEKLFF.

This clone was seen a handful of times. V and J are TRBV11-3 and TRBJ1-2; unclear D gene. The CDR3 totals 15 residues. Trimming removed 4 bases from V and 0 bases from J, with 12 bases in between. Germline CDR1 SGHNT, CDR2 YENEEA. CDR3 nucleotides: TGTGCCAGCAGCTCTCACAGTACTTCTAACTATGGCTACACCTTC. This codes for CASSSHSTSNYGYTF.

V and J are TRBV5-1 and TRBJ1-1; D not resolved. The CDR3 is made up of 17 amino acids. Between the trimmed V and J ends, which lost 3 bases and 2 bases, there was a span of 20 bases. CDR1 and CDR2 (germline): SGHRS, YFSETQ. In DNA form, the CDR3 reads TGCGCCAGCAGCTCGAGACACGCCGGATTGGGTAACACTGAAGCTTTCTTT. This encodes CASSSRHAGLGNTEAFF.

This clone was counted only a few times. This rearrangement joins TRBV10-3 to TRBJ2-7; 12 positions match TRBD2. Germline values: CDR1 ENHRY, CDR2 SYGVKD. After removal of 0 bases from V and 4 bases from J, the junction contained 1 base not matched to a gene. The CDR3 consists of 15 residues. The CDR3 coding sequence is TGTGCCATCAGTGAGTCGACTAGCGGGAGTTACGAGCAGTACTTC. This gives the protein CAISESTSGSYEQYF.

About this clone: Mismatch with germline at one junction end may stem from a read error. CDR3: CASIGGQSDPYF. CDR3 DNA sequence: TGTGCCAGCATCGGAGGACAGTCGGATCCCTACTTC. The rearrangement uses TRBV6-7 and TRBJ1-2; weak D call: TRBD1 (6 bases). TRBV6-7 is classed as an ORF, of uncertain function. CDR3 length: 12 residues.